This T cell receptor (beta chain) was sequenced for a study of blood T cells in healthy people across ages. This clonotype was found a few times. V gave up 6 bases and J gave up 4 bases, with 12 bases separating them. This CDR3 region has 13 residues. Primed by a sample-barcoded 5' primer and a J-beta primer mix, a second PCR proceeded for roughly 7 to 11 cycles. TCRdb processed the 5' RACE reads anew with MiXCR; each CDR3 protein has one entry. The sample comprises 800,000 or so distinct CDR3 sequences, about 25% of which are singletons, and under 4% rests with the top ten. This sample was shared with a second study, whose subject was T cells of mothers and their children.

The chain uses TRBV12-3 or TRBV12-4 and TRBJ1-2; D possibly corresponds to TRBD1 (6 bases). The sequence was collected from a boy aged 5 to 17 in good health. Sequenced input: blood. CDR3 sequence: CASRGGQSYGYTF. CDR3 DNA sequence: TGTGCCAGCAGGGGTGGACAGAGCTATGGCTACACCTTC.